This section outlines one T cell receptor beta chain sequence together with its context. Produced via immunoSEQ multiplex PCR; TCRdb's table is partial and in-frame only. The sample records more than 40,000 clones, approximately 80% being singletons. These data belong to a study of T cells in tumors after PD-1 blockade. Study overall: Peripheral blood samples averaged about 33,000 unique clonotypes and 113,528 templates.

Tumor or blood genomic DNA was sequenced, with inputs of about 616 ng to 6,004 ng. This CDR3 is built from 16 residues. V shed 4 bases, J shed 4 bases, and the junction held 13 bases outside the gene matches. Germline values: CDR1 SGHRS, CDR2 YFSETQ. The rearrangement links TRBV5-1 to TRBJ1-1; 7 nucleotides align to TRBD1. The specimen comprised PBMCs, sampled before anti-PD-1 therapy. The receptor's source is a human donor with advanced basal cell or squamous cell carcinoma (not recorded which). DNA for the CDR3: TGCGCCAGCAGCCAAGGACAGGTGACAGGTGCCACTGAAGCTTTCTTT. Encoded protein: CASSQGQVTGATEAFF.